Listed below are T cell receptor beta chains from one sample, sequenced in a study of T cell responses to AZD1222 COVID-19 vaccine. Using immunoSEQ multiplex PCR, the repertoire was profiled, and TCRdb retains in-frame clones only, with some absent. The table shows around 87,000 clones, with roughly 93% occurring only once. The sample in question was peripheral blood, obtained on day 0 of AZD1222 vaccination. All receptors derive from an adult in good health. CDR3s include the opening cysteine and the closing phenylalanine or tryptophan. Fields, in order: J gene, V gene, clone size, D gene, CDR3 DNA, CDR3 protein. D genes are given only for firm matches. The size of a clone is reported for some rows only, either as once, few or many, or as a class for expanded clones.

J: TRBJ2-5; V: TRBV5-1; size: NA; D: TRBD2; DNA: TGCGCCAGCAGCTTGGGCCCAGCGGGGGGGCGAGAGACCCAGTACTTC; CDR3: CASSLGPAGGRETQYF
J: TRBJ2-5; V: TRBV5-1; size: NA; D: NA; DNA: TGCGCCAGCAGCTTGGGGCAAGAGACCCAGTACTTC; CDR3: CASSLGQETQYF
J: TRBJ1-1; V: TRBV5-5; size: NA; D: NA; DNA: TGTGCCAGCAGCGACGAAAGGCAGGGGAACACTGAAGCTTTCTTT; CDR3: CASSDERQGNTEAFF
J: TRBJ1-4; V: TRBV4-3; size: NA; D: TRBD1; DNA: TGCGCCAGCAGCCGGGGACAGGGTGGTGAAAAACTGTTTTTT; CDR3: CASSRGQGGEKLFF
J: TRBJ2-1; V: TRBV18; size: NA; D: TRBD2; DNA: TGTGCCAGCTCACCGGGACTAGGAATTGATGAGCAGTTCTTC; CDR3: CASSPGLGIDEQFF
J: TRBJ2-5; V: TRBV28; size: NA; D: TRBD1; DNA: TGTGCCAGCAGGCCAGGACAGGGCAAGTGGGCCCAGTACTTC; CDR3: CASRPGQGKWAQYF
J: TRBJ1-4; V: TRBV5-3; size: NA; D: NA; DNA: TGTGCCAGAAGCGCCCACAATGAAAAACTGTTTTTT; CDR3: CARSAHNEKLFF
J: TRBJ2-2; V: TRBV5-5; size: NA; D: TRBD1; DNA: TGTGCCAGCAGCCTCGGGACAGGCAATAACCAAAACACCGGGGAGCTGTTTTTT; CDR3: CASSLGTGNNQNTGELFF
J: TRBJ1-4; V: TRBV7-2; size: NA; D: NA; DNA: TGTGCCAGCAGCTTAGGGGGCGACAGTTGGGAAAAACTGTTTTTT; CDR3: CASSLGGDSWEKLFF
J: TRBJ2-7; V: TRBV6-5; size: NA; D: NA; DNA: TGTGCCAGCGGGCGGGACAGAATTTACGAGCAGTACTTC; CDR3: CASGRDRIYEQYF
J: TRBJ2-1; V: TRBV7-3; size: few; D: NA; DNA: TGTGCCAGCAGCTTCGGGGCGGTTTCCTACAATGAGCAGTTCTTC; CDR3: CASSFGAVSYNEQFF
J: TRBJ2-7; V: TRBV11-3; size: NA; D: NA; DNA: TGTGCCAGCAGCTCCGCAACAGGGACCTACGAGCAGTACTTC; CDR3: CASSSATGTYEQYF
J: TRBJ2-7; V: TRBV7-9; size: NA; D: TRBD1; DNA: TGTGCCAGCAGCCTCCGGGACAGGGACCACGAGCAGTACTTC; CDR3: CASSLRDRDHEQYF
J: TRBJ1-4; V: TRBV4-3; size: NA; D: NA; DNA: TGCGCCAGCAGAAGGGGGGCAACTAATGAAAAACTGTTTTTT; CDR3: CASRRGATNEKLFF
J: TRBJ2-1; V: TRBV28; size: NA; D: NA; DNA: TGTGCCAGCAGTTTAGGAGCGGCGGGCTCCTACAATGAGCAGTTCTTC; CDR3: CASSLGAAGSYNEQFF
J: TRBJ2-7; V: TRBV19; size: NA; D: NA; DNA: TGTGCCAGTAGTCTACAGACAGAAACGACATACTACGAGCAGTACTTC; CDR3: CASSLQTETTYYEQYF
J: TRBJ1-5; V: TRBV30; size: NA; D: NA; DNA: TGTGCCTGGAGTGACGACAGGTCTGGGCCCCAGCATTTT; CDR3: CAWSDDRSGPQHF
J: TRBJ2-1; V: TRBV12-3/TRBV12-4; size: NA; D: NA; DNA: TGTGCCAGCAGTCGGTACAATGAGCAGTTCTTC; CDR3: CASSRYNEQFF
J: TRBJ1-5; V: TRBV6-6; size: NA; D: NA; DNA: TGTGCCAGCAGTTGGGGGGGAAGCCAGCCCCAGCATTTT; CDR3: CASSWGGSQPQHF
J: TRBJ1-1; V: TRBV5-1; size: NA; D: NA; DNA: TGCGCCAGCAGCCTCGGGGTCCGACGAGGCTGGACTGAAGCTTTCTTT; CDR3: CASSLGVRRGWTEAFF
J: TRBJ2-1; V: TRBV19; size: once; D: NA; DNA: TGTGCCAGTAGTACTACCACCCACAGGGCAGAGCAGTTCTTC; CDR3: CASSTTTHRAEQFF
J: TRBJ1-2; V: TRBV2; size: NA; D: NA; DNA: TGTGCCGGAAGGGAGGGAAGGGGAGTCTATGGCTACACCTTC; CDR3: CAGREGRGVYGYTF
J: TRBJ2-3; V: TRBV18; size: NA; D: TRBD1; DNA: TGTGCCAGCTCACCACCGGGACAGGGGGGGTCCGGGACGCAGTATTTT; CDR3: CASSPPGQGGSGTQYF
J: TRBJ2-7; V: TRBV6-5; size: NA; D: TRBD1; DNA: TGTGCCAGCAGCGGGACCGGGACAGGGTACGACGAGCAGTACTTC; CDR3: CASSGTGTGYDEQYF
J: TRBJ1-5; V: TRBV6-5; size: NA; D: NA; DNA: TGTGCCAGCAGATCAGGGTCCGGTCAGCCCCAGCATTTT; CDR3: CASRSGSGQPQHF
J: TRBJ1-2; V: TRBV7-8; size: once; D: TRBD1; DNA: TGTGCCAGCAGCTCCCGGGACAGGATCGGCTACACCTTC; CDR3: CASSSRDRIGYTF
J: TRBJ2-3; V: TRBV28; size: NA; D: NA; DNA: TGTGCCACCCGTCTGGGGCTCAGCCGCGGAGATACGCAGTATTTT; CDR3: CATRLGLSRGDTQYF
J: TRBJ1-5; V: TRBV6-5; size: NA; D: NA; DNA: TGTGCCAGCAGTTTGTCGTACGGAGGTCAGCCCCAGCATTTT; CDR3: CASSLSYGGQPQHF
J: TRBJ1-6; V: TRBV3-1/TRBV3-2; size: NA; D: NA; DNA: TGTGCCAGCAGCCACAGGGACCCCTCACCCCTCCACTTT; CDR3: CASSHRDPSPLHF
J: TRBJ2-7; V: TRBV27; size: NA; D: NA; DNA: TGTGCCAGCAGTGCCCCCGGGGTTGCGTCCTACGAGCAGTACTTC; CDR3: CASSAPGVASYEQYF
J: TRBJ1-1; V: TRBV6-5; size: NA; D: NA; DNA: TGTGCCAGCAGTCGAGCTGGGGCAAACACTGAAGCTTTCTTT; CDR3: CASSRAGANTEAFF
J: TRBJ1-6; V: TRBV28; size: NA; D: NA; DNA: TGTGCCAGCAGTCGATTGTCCTTACCCCTCCACTTT; CDR3: CASSRLSLPLHF
J: TRBJ2-2; V: TRBV12-3/TRBV12-4; size: NA; D: NA; DNA: TGTGCCAGCAGTTTCTTCCGTCCCGGGGAGCTGTTTTTT; CDR3: CASSFFRPGELFF
J: TRBJ1-2; V: TRBV12-3/TRBV12-4; size: NA; D: NA; DNA: TGTGCCAGCAGTTTAGCGGGACGGCCCCATACCTTC; CDR3: CASSLAGRPHTF
J: TRBJ1-2; V: TRBV5-6; size: few; D: NA; DNA: TGTGCCAGCAGCGTCCTTGGTGGCTACACCTTC; CDR3: CASSVLGGYTF
J: TRBJ1-2; V: TRBV7-2; size: NA; D: NA; DNA: TGTGCCAGCAGCTTAGAAGGCGATGGCTACACCTTC; CDR3: CASSLEGDGYTF
J: TRBJ1-3; V: TRBV14; size: NA; D: NA; DNA: TGTGCCAGCGCGGGGATCTCTGGAAACACCATATATTTT; CDR3: CASAGISGNTIYF
J: TRBJ2-1; V: TRBV9; size: NA; D: NA; DNA: TGTGCCAGCAGCGTCGGACTGCCCCGCGATGAGCAGTTCTTC; CDR3: CASSVGLPRDEQFF
J: TRBJ1-2; V: TRBV14; size: NA; D: TRBD1; DNA: TGTGCCAGCAGCCCCCGGGACAGCGGGGGCTACACCTTC; CDR3: CASSPRDSGGYTF
J: TRBJ1-1; V: TRBV19; size: NA; D: NA; DNA: TGTGCCAGTAGTATGTGGGTGAACACTGAAGCTTTCTTT; CDR3: CASSMWVNTEAFF
J: TRBJ1-4; V: TRBV11-2; size: NA; D: NA; DNA: TGTGCCAGCAGCCGGGGTTCGGGGCGGGAAAAACTGTTTTTT; CDR3: CASSRGSGREKLFF
J: TRBJ2-7; V: TRBV5-1; size: NA; D: NA; DNA: TGCGCCAGCAGCGTGACAGCTAACGCCTACGAGCAGTACTTC; CDR3: CASSVTANAYEQYF
J: TRBJ2-7; V: TRBV19; size: NA; D: TRBD2; DNA: TGTGCCAGTGGGACTAGCGGGGGGGCCTACGAGCAGTACTTC; CDR3: CASGTSGGAYEQYF
J: TRBJ2-1; V: TRBV5-6; size: once; D: TRBD2; DNA: TGTGCCAGCAGCTTGATAGCGGGGGTATACAATGAGCAGTTCTTC; CDR3: CASSLIAGVYNEQFF
J: TRBJ1-2; V: TRBV11-2; size: NA; D: NA; DNA: TGTGCCAGCAGCTTAGACTGGACTAACTATGGCTACACCTTC; CDR3: CASSLDWTNYGYTF
J: TRBJ1-2; V: TRBV28; size: NA; D: NA; DNA: TGTGCCAGCAGTCCCCTCGTTACAGGGACCCTCTTCTATGGCTACACCTTC; CDR3: CASSPLVTGTLFYGYTF
J: TRBJ1-3; V: TRBV7-2; size: NA; D: TRBD1; DNA: TGTGCCAGCAGCTATTCCGGGACAGAGTCCTTGTTCGCCATATATTTT; CDR3: CASSYSGTESLFAIYF
J: TRBJ2-3; V: TRBV6-5; size: NA; D: TRBD2; DNA: TGTGCCAGCAGGGGGGGGGTAACAGATACGCAGTATTTT; CDR3: CASRGGVTDTQYF
J: TRBJ1-3; V: TRBV30; size: NA; D: NA; DNA: TGTGCCTGGACCCCCGTCACAGCTGGAAACACCATATATTTT; CDR3: CAWTPVTAGNTIYF
J: TRBJ1-1; V: TRBV7-9; size: NA; D: TRBD1; DNA: TGTGCCAGCAGCCGTACAGGACAGGGCGACACTGAAGCTTTCTTT; CDR3: CASSRTGQGDTEAFF
J: TRBJ1-1; V: TRBV24-1; size: NA; D: NA; DNA: TGTGCCACCAGTACCGCCTCCAGCCTGAACACTGAAGCTTTCTTT; CDR3: CATSTASSLNTEAFF
J: TRBJ1-2; V: TRBV3-1/TRBV3-2; size: NA; D: NA; DNA: TGTGCCAGCAGCCAAGGCCAGGGCCCAGGCTATGGCTACACCTTC; CDR3: CASSQGQGPGYGYTF
J: TRBJ2-7; V: TRBV4-1; size: NA; D: TRBD2; DNA: TGCGCCAGCAGCCTAAATAGCGGGGGGCAAATCTACGAGCAGTACTTC; CDR3: CASSLNSGGQIYEQYF
J: TRBJ1-3; V: TRBV5-1; size: NA; D: NA; DNA: TGCGCCAGCAGCTCCCTCGGAAAGGGGGGGGCTGGAAACACCATATATTTT; CDR3: CASSSLGKGGAGNTIYF
J: TRBJ2-5; V: TRBV5-1; size: NA; D: TRBD1; DNA: TGCGCCAGCAGCTTGGCCACGGACAGGGAGACCCAGTACTTC; CDR3: CASSLATDRETQYF
J: TRBJ2-1; V: TRBV19; size: NA; D: NA; DNA: TGTGCCAGTAGTATATTTGGCAGACACAATGAGCAGTTCTTC; CDR3: CASSIFGRHNEQFF
J: TRBJ2-7; V: TRBV2; size: NA; D: TRBD1; DNA: TGTGCCAGCAGTGTCGGACAGGGGTCTTACGAGCAGTACTTC; CDR3: CASSVGQGSYEQYF
J: TRBJ1-5; V: TRBV10-3; size: NA; D: TRBD1; DNA: TGTGCCATCAGGTCACAGCAGGGGGAGCCCCAGCATTTT; CDR3: CAIRSQQGEPQHF
J: TRBJ1-1; V: TRBV20-1; size: NA; D: NA; DNA: TGCAGTGCTAGGCCGTTGGAAGAAGCTTTCTTT; CDR3: CSARPLEEAFF